Presented here are 18 T cell receptor beta chains from one specimen sequenced in a study of early T cells in non-severe SARS-CoV-2 infection. TCRdb passed the 5' RACE reads through MiXCR, listing each CDR3 protein once. The repertoire includes fewer than 40,000 distinct CDR3 sequences, less than 7% of them detected once, and about a fifth sits in the top ten. Specimen: whole blood. These receptors all come from an adult who was a healthcare worker with PCR-confirmed SARS-CoV-2 infection or an uninfected control (not recorded which).

In its sample, this clonotype was seen many times. The V call is TRBV18, the J call TRBJ2-1; 13 bases align to TRBD2. CDR1 is KGHSH and CDR2 is LQKENI in the germline V gene. The CDR3 extends over 13 amino acids. With V trimmed by 8 bases and J by 7 bases, 2 bases remained unmatched. CDR3 DNA: TGTGCCAGCGGACTAGCGGGAGATAATGAGCAGTTCTTC. Encoded protein: CASGLAGDNEQFF.

This clonotype was picked up many times. V gene TRBV12-5 combines with J gene TRBJ1-1; 7 positions agree with TRBD1. Trimming removed 1 base from V and 1 base from J; junction bases left unmatched: 15. CDR1 LGHNT and CDR2 FRNRAP come from the germline V gene. The CDR3 consists of 19 residues. The CDR3 here is CASGLAPGTLGQRNTEAFF. Written as DNA, the CDR3 is TGTGCTAGTGGTTTGGCTCCTGGGACGCTGGGACAGCGGAACACTGAAGCTTTCTTT.

This clonotype has a count of ten or more. This rearrangement joins TRBV7-9 to TRBJ2-2; D is perhaps TRBD2 (5 bases). This CDR3 is 13 amino acids long. Germline CDR1 reads SEHNR; CDR2 reads FQNEAQ (reference sequence). V shed 7 bases and J shed 6 bases, with 12 bases lying between them. The CDR3, as DNA: TGTGCCAGCACCGTAGTTAGCGCCGGGGAGCTGTTTTTT. Translated: CASTVVSAGELFF.

The V call is TRBV9, the J call TRBJ2-3; D is possibly TRBD1 or TRBD2 (5 bases each). This CDR3 is built from 15 residues. The germline CDR1 and CDR2 sequences are SGDLS and YYNGEE. V shed 3 bases and J shed 2 bases, with 13 bases lying between them. The CDR3 spells CASSADGTHTDTQYF. Here the CDR3 DNA reads TGTGCCAGCAGCGCGGATGGGACCCACACAGATACGCAGTATTTT. The whole variable domain, remainder taken from reference TRBV9 and TRBJ2-3, is DSGVTQTPKHLITATGQRVTLRCSPRSGDLSVYWYQQSLDQGLQFLIQYYNGEERAKGNILERFSAQQFPDLHSELNLSSLELGDSALYFCASSADGTHTDTQYFGPGTRLTVL.

This clonotype came up many times. The chain recombines TRBV20-1 with TRBJ1-2; D may be TRBD1 (5 bases). The CDR3 runs 17 residues. Between the trimmed V and J ends, which lost 3 bases and 3 bases, there was a span of 23 bases. In germline, CDR1 is DFQATT, CDR2 SNEGSKA (reference sequence). Written as DNA, the CDR3 is TGCAGTGCTAGCGGGGGTCCGGGATATAACGAGGACTATGGCTACACCTTC. It translates to CSASGGPGYNEDYGYTF.

This clonotype has ten or more counts. This rearrangement joins TRBV4-3 to TRBJ2-2; D is undetermined. The CDR3 covers 14 residues. The germline V and J ends were trimmed by 0 bases and 7 bases, with 9 bases remaining between them. The germline V gene encodes CDR1 LGHNA and CDR2 YSLEER. The CDR3 loop is CASSQENLGGELFF. In nucleotides, the CDR3 is TGCGCCAGCAGCCAAGAGAATCTGGGCGGGGAGCTGTTTTTT.

V usage is TRBV6-5 and J usage is TRBJ2-1, with no clear D. Germline V CDR1 and CDR2: MNHEY, SVGAGI. This CDR3 contains 15 residues. Between the trimmed V and J ends, which lost 6 bases and 4 bases, there was a span of 16 bases. CDR3 sequence (DNA): TGTGCCAGCAGGGCAGTATCGGACGGATACAATGAGCAGTTCTTC. Its protein product is CASRAVSDGYNEQFF.

The genes are TRBV3-1 and TRBJ2-1, with 11 bases that match TRBD2. The germline gives CDR1 LGHDT, CDR2 YNNKEL (reference sequence). The CDR3 is 16 amino acids. The ends lost 3 bases at V and 12 bases at J; junction bases unmatched: 13. The CDR3 reads CASSQVLGLAGGSQFF. As DNA, the CDR3 is TGTGCCAGCAGCCAGGTCTTGGGTCTAGCGGGAGGTTCGCAGTTCTTC.

This clonotype was recorded many times. This sequence joins TRBV7-2 and TRBJ1-1; D gene unclear. Trimming shortened V by 1 base and J by 4 bases, and 7 bases separated the two germline ends. The CDR3 consists of 13 residues. CDR1 and CDR2 (germline): SGHTA, FQGNSA. The CDR3 bases are TGTGCCAGCAGCTTAGGAGATGTCACTGAAGCTTTCTTT. Translation: CASSLGDVTEAFF.

The V gene is TRBV20-1, the J gene TRBJ2-7; 12 nucleotides match TRBD2. This CDR3 region has 16 residues. CDR1 is DFQATT, CDR2 SNEGSKA, per germline (reference sequence). After removal of 1 base from V and 1 base from J, the junction contained 5 bases not matched to a gene. The chain's CDR3 is CSARVRTSGVSYEQYF. As DNA, the CDR3 is TGCAGTGCTAGAGTACGGACTAGCGGGGTATCCTACGAGCAGTACTTC.

This clonotype turned up a few times. This rearrangement joins TRBV6-2 or TRBV6-3 to TRBJ2-7, with 7 positions matching TRBD1. V shed 8 bases and J 1 base; nucleotides not matched to a gene: 17. Germline CDR1 reads MNHEY; CDR2 reads SVGEGT. The CDR3 runs to 17 residues. The CDR3 coding sequence is TGTGCCAGCGGGGCTCTAAACTCAGGGGGAAAGTCCTACGAGCAGTACTTC. Translated, it gives CASGALNSGGKSYEQYF.

This clonotype was observed at least ten times. The chain recombines TRBV24-1 with TRBJ2-6; 13 positions match TRBD2. CDR1 and CDR2 (germline): KGHDR, SFDVKD. The CDR3 is made up of 19 amino acids. The J segment lost 4 bases and the V segment lost 5 bases, leaving 10 bases of the junction unmatched. CDR3 sequence: CATSGFGLAGETGANVLTF. For the CDR3, the DNA is TGTGCCACCAGTGGATTTGGACTAGCGGGAGAGACCGGGGCCAACGTCCTGACTTTC.

This chain connects TRBV10-3 to TRBJ2-1; D may be TRBD1 or TRBD2 (6 bases each). The V and J ends lost 8 bases and 7 bases respectively, with 9 bases between them. CDR3 length: 11 amino acids. Germline V gene lookup returns CDR1 ENHRY and CDR2 SYGVKD. The CDR3 spells CAIGGGNEQFF. DNA for the CDR3: TGTGCCATCGGAGGGGGGAATGAGCAGTTCTTC.

This clonotype showed up many times. The rearrangement joins TRBV2 to TRBJ2-1, with TRBD2 matching 9 bases. The length of the CDR3 is 14 residues. CDR1 is SNHLY and CDR2 is FYNNEI in the germline V gene. J gave up 8 bases and V 8 bases, and 10 bases lay outside the gene matches. This CDR3 reads CASGSERGVDEQFF. For the CDR3, the DNA is TGTGCCAGCGGGAGTGAGCGGGGGGTCGATGAGCAGTTCTTC.

The sample holds many counts of this clonotype. The junction shows a germline mismatch at one end, possibly a read error. J is TRBJ2-5 and V is TRBV7-6; tentatively, D is TRBD1 (5 bases). The CDR3 sequence is 13 residues long. CDR1 SGHVS and CDR2 FNYEAQ come from the germline V gene. The CDR3 is CASSLASGQGRNF. DNA for the CDR3: TGTGCCAGCAGCTTAGCGTCCGGGCAGGGAAGGAACTTC.

The CDR3 sequence is CATSDPVVDTQYF. CDR3 DNA sequence: TGTGCCACCAGTGATCCAGTTGTAGATACGCAGTATTTT. The chain is built from TRBV24-1 and TRBJ2-3; unclear D gene. Trimming took off 3 bases at V and 5 bases at J, with 8 bases between the two ends. CDR1 is KGHDR, CDR2 SFDVKD, per germline. CDR3 length: 13 residues.

The rearrangement joins TRBV5-1 to TRBJ2-2; possibly TRBD2 for D (6 bases). The ends were cut back, 2 bases at V and 6 bases at J, with 20 bases in the middle. Germline CDR1 is SGHRS and CDR2 is YFSETQ. The CDR3 is made up of 17 amino acids. CDR3 protein: CASSFQAGLPYAGELFF. CDR3 nucleotide sequence: TGCGCCAGCAGCTTTCAGGCGGGACTCCCGTATGCCGGGGAGCTGTTTTTT.

This clonotype was seen at least ten times. The chain links TRBV7-8 to TRBJ2-5; 7 bases match TRBD1. This CDR3 has 14 residues. Trimming cost V 5 bases and J 1 base; bases outside gene matches: 4. In germline, CDR1 is SGHVS, CDR2 FQNEAQ. In DNA form, the CDR3 reads TGTGCCAGCAGCCCACGACAGGGCCAAGAGACCCAGTACTTC. Amino acids: CASSPRQGQETQYF.